The sequence of this T cell receptor beta chain was determined in a study of technical replicates of blood from a handful of donors. This table comes from immunoSEQ multiplex PCR, and its TCRdb copy is limited to in-frame clones, with some not included. The sample has fewer than 60,000 clones; 80% to 95% are singletons. The CDR3 is 14 residues long. Germline CDR1 SGHDT, CDR2 YYEEEE. Trimming took 2 bases from V and 4 from J, leaving 11 bases between them. The source material was PBMCs. The TCR comes from a human donor in good health. Some clones in this sample may be carry-over from other donors' samples. The chain has TRBV5-6 and TRBJ2-3; weak D call: TRBD1 (6 bases). This chain's CDR3 is CASSFFRGPDTQYF. The CDR3 DNA reads as TGTGCCAGCAGCTTTTTCAGGGGACCAGATACGCAGTATTTT.